This T cell receptor (beta chain) appears in the sequencing data of a study of blood T cell repertoires in COVID-19. The wider study: Acute-phase and convalescent COVID-19 samples originated in the United States, Italy and Spain. In each case, the material was cDNA or gDNA derived from T cells, B-cell-depleted T cells, or PBMCs.

Germline CDR1 SGHRS, CDR2 YFSETQ. The length of the CDR3 is 11 residues. Trimming took 6 bases from V and 3 from J, leaving 4 bases between them. In the original processing: Counts of nucleated cells, estimated from reference gene primer amplification, were obtained. Repertoires were generated with immunoSEQ multiplex PCR, while TCRdb's copy carries only in-frame clones and drops some. V and J calls and clone size are as listed in that table; D and trimming were resolved from the DNA. The sample lists about 150,000 clones, approximately 90% occurring once. This chain connects TRBV5-1 to TRBJ1-3; D remains unclear. Sequencing was done on a sample of peripheral blood. This clonotype was sampled from a woman in her 70s with acute or convalescent COVID-19. The CDR3 loop is CASTGGNTIYF. The CDR3 nucleotides read TGCGCCAGCACGGGTGGAAACACCATATATTTT.